The rows below give T cell receptor beta chains drawn from one sample of a study of regulatory and conventional T cells in breast cancer. TCRdb recomputed calls from the PCR reads with MiXCR, one row per CDR3 protein. Of roughly 16,000 distinct CDR3 sequences detected, 32% appear once; the ten largest clones hold around 1.5%. The sequenced sample was conventional T cells from blood. All receptors come from a female donor in good health. CDR3s include the opening cysteine and the closing phenylalanine or tryptophan. D genes are given only for firm matches. Some rows have no size entry. The others give once, few or many, or a class for an expanded clone.

CDR3 length	V gene	clone size	D gene	J gene	CDR3 protein	CDR3 DNA
11	TRBV19	.	.	TRBJ1-2	CASRTVYGYTF	TGTGCCAGCAGGACAGTCTATGGCTACACCTTC
16	TRBV4-3	few	.	TRBJ1-5	CASSQPEGGVGAPQHF	TGCGCCAGCAGCCAACCCGAGGGGGGGGTCGGGGCGCCCCAGCATTTT
14	TRBV19	once	.	TRBJ2-7	CASSTSGTDYEQYF	TGTGCCAGTAGTACCTCCGGGACGGATTACGAGCAGTACTTC
13	TRBV5-1	.	TRBD1	TRBJ1-2	CASSPGQNYGYTF	TGCGCCAGCAGCCCGGGACAGAACTATGGCTACACCTTC
12	TRBV7-2	.	.	TRBJ2-3	CASSLGVYTQYF	TGTGCCAGCAGCTTAGGGGTTTATACGCAGTATTTT
14	TRBV10-3	.	.	TRBJ1-6	CAISESVRNSPLHF	TGTGCCATCAGTGAGTCCGTCAGGAATTCACCCCTCCACTTT
15	TRBV7-2	.	.	TRBJ2-7	CANSFGKGFFYEQYF	TGTGCCAACAGCTTTGGGAAGGGGTTCTTCTACGAGCAGTACTTC
15	TRBV11-3	.	TRBD2	TRBJ2-2	CAGSLGLDNTGELFF	TGTGCCGGCAGCTTAGGACTAGATAACACCGGAGAGCTGTTTTTT
13	TRBV7-6	medium-sized	.	TRBJ2-1	CASTHLGGNEQFF	TGTGCCAGCACACATCTAGGGGGCAATGAGCAGTTCTTC
14	TRBV20-1	few	.	TRBJ1-1	CSARGGARDTEAFF	TGCAGTGCTAGAGGGGGGGCGAGGGACACTGAAGCTTTCTTT
14	TRBV28	few	TRBD1	TRBJ2-1	CASTLGQGYNEQFF	TGTGCCAGCACCCTAGGACAGGGCTACAATGAGCAGTTCTTC
15	TRBV6-2/TRBV6-3	few	.	TRBJ2-3	CASSYSARGPDTQYF	TGTGCCAGCAGTTACTCCGCCAGGGGCCCAGATACGCAGTATTTT
12	TRBV12-3/TRBV12-4	.	.	TRBJ2-3	CASSLFPDTRYF	TGTGCCAGCAGTTTGTTCCCAGATACGCGGTATTTT
13	TRBV6-2/TRBV6-3	.	.	TRBJ2-1	CAIRGPTYNEQFF	TGTGCCATCCGGGGGCCCACCTACAATGAGCAGTTCTTC
14	TRBV7-8	few	TRBD1	TRBJ1-5	CASSGTGGRQPQHF	TGTGCCAGCAGCGGGACAGGGGGTCGTCAGCCCCAGCATTTT
14	TRBV29-1	.	.	TRBJ1-1	CSVEGSARNTEAFF	TGCAGCGTTGAAGGGTCAGCCAGGAACACTGAAGCTTTCTTT
15	TRBV5-5	.	.	TRBJ1-1	CASSREQGLNTEAFF	TGTGCCAGCAGCAGAGAACAGGGTTTGAACACTGAAGCTTTCTTT
14	TRBV20-1	few	TRBD1	TRBJ1-6	CSARAGGGNSPLHF	TGCAGTGCTAGAGCAGGGGGAGGGAATTCACCCCTCCACTTT
14	TRBV7-2	many	.	TRBJ1-2	CASSLGGARDGYTF	TGTGCCAGCAGCTTAGGGGGGGCGCGGGATGGCTACACCTTC
15	TRBV6-5	many	.	TRBJ1-4	CASRHSSATNEKLFF	TGTGCCAGCAGACACTCCAGCGCAACTAATGAAAAACTGTTTTTT
13	TRBV7-2	few	.	TRBJ2-7	CASSLSTTYEQYF	TGTGCCAGCAGCTTATCAACCACCTACGAGCAGTACTTC
11	TRBV2	.	.	TRBJ1-1	CASKRQVGAFF	TGTGCCAGCAAGCGGCAGGTTGGTGCTTTCTTT
13	TRBV7-3	.	.	TRBJ2-5	CASSSELQETQYF	TGTGCCAGCAGCTCCGAACTACAAGAGACCCAGTACTTC
16	TRBV15	few	.	TRBJ2-7	CATSRDRPQITYEQYF	TGTGCCACCAGCAGAGACCGCCCACAGATTACCTACGAGCAGTACTTC
13	TRBV3-1	once	.	TRBJ2-1	CASSQLSVGEQFF	TGTGCCAGCAGCCAATTGAGCGTTGGTGAGCAGTTCTTC
13	TRBV6-2/TRBV6-3	.	.	TRBJ2-2	CASSSLNTGELFF	TGTGCCAGCAGTAGTTTGAACACCGGGGAGCTGTTTTTT
15	TRBV20-1	many	.	TRBJ1-1	CSASIFHTGSAEAFF	TGCAGTGCTAGCATCTTCCACACAGGGAGCGCTGAAGCTTTCTTT